This T cell receptor beta chain derives from a study of STAT5B mutations in CD4+ large granular lymphocyte leukemia. Points from the study as a whole: Top patient clones used TRBV06 genes more often: 8/27 versus 2/35 in controls. CD4-sorted patient repertoires seemed more clonal than healthy CD4+ repertoires.

Comment on this clone: No antigen is known for it.

Sequencing was performed with immunoSEQ multiplex PCR; in TCRdb, only in-frame clones are kept and a portion is missing. The sample gives roughly 38,000 clones, around 75% of which show up once; approximately 0.6% is in the top ten. The junction had 5 bases not matched to a gene; V was cut back by 4 bases and J by 4 bases. CDR3 length equals 15 residues. Per germline, CDR1 KGHSH and CDR2 LQKENI. The sequence derives from a human donor in good health. The chain has TRBV18 and TRBJ2-7; 12 bases align to TRBD1. What was sequenced was CD4+ T cells from blood buffy coats. The CDR3 loop is CASSQGTGGEYEQYF. The CDR3 nucleotides are TGTGCCAGCTCACAAGGGACAGGGGGCGAATACGAGCAGTACTTC. Supplemented by reference TRBV18 and TRBJ2-7, the full variable domain reads NAGVMQNPRHLVRRRGQEARLRCSPMKGHSHVYWYRQLPEEGLKFMVYLQKENIIDESGMPKERFSAEFPKEGPSILRIQQVVRGDSAAYFCASSQGTGGEYEQYFGPGTRLTVT.